This TCR beta chain was recorded in a study of shared clonotypes between healthy human individuals. Study processing details: ImmunoSEQ junction-only sequences lacked quality scores, so their filtering differed. Measured with immunoSEQ multiplex PCR; TCRdb has only the in-frame clones, and not every one. V and J calls and clone size are those listed in that table; D and trimming were worked out from the DNA. The sample includes 400,000 to 600,000 clones, 60% to 80% seen only once; the top ten take around 13%. Germline lookup yields CDR1 LNHDA and CDR2 SQIVND (reference sequence). The CDR3 is 15 amino acids. V shed 5 bases and J shed 5 bases, with 18 bases lying between them. Study findings and constraints: Tissues were not sampled, only blood, and their repertoires likely differ.

Points on this clone: Its antigen is unidentified.

This TCR derives from a woman in her thirties or forties in good health. Some clones in this sample may be carry-over from other donors' samples. Sequenced input: PBMCs. V is TRBV19 and J is TRBJ1-1, with a tentative D call TRBD1 (5 bases). In DNA form, the CDR3 reads TGTGCCAGTAGTCAACCTCAGGGATTTAGGACTGAAGCTTTCTTT. Translation gives CASSQPQGFRTEAFF.